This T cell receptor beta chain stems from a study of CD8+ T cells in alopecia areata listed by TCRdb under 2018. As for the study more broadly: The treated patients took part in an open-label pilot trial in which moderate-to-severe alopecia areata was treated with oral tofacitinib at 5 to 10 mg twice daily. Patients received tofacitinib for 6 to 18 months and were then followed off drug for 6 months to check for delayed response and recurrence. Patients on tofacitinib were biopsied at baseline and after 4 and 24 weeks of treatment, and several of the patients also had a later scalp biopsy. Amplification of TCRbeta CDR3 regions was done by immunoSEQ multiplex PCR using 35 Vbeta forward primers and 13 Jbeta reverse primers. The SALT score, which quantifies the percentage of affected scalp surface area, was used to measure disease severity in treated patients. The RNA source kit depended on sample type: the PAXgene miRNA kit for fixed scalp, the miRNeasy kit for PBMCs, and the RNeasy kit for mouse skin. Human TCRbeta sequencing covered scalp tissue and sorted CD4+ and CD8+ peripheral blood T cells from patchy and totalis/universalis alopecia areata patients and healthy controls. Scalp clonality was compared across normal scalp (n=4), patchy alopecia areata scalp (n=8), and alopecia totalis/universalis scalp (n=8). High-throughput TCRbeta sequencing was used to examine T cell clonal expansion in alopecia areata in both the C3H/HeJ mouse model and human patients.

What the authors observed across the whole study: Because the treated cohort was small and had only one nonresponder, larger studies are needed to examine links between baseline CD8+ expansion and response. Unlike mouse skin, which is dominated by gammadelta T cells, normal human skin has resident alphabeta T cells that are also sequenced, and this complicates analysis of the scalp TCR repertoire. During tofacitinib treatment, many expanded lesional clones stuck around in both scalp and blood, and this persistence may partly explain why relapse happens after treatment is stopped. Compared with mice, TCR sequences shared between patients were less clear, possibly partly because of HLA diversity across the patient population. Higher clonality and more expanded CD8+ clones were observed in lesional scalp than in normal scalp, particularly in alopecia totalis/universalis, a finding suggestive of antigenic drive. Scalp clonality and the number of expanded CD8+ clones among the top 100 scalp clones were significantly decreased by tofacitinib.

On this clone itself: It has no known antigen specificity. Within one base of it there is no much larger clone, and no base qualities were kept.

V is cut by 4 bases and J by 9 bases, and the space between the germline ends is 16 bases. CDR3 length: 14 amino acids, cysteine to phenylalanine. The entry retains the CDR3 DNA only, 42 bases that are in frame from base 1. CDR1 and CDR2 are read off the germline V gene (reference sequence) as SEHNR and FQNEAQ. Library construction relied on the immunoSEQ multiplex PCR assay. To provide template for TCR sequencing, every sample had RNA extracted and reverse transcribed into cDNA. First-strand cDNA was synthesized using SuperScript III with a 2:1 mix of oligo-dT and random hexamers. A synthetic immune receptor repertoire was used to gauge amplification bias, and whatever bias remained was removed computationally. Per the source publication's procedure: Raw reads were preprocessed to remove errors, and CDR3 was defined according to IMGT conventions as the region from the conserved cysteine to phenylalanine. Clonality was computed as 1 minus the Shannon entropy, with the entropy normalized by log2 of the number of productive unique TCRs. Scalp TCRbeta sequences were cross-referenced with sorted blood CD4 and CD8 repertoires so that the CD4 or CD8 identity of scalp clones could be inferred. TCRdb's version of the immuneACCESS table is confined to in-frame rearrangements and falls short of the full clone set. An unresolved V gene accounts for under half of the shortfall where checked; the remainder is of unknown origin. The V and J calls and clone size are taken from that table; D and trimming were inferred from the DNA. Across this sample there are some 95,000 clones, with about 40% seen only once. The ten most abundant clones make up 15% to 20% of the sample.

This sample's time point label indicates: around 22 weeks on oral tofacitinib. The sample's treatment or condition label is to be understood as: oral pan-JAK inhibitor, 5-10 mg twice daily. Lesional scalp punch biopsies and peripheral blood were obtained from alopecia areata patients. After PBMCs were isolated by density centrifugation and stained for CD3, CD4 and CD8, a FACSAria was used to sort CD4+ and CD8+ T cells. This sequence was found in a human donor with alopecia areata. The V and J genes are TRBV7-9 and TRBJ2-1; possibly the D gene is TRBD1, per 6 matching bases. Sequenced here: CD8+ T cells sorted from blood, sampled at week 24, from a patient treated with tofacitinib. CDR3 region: CASSSTTDSFEQFF. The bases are TGTGCCAGCAGCTCAACCACGGACAGTTTTGAGCAGTTCTTC.